This T cell receptor beta chain was observed in a study of T cell responses to AZD1222 COVID-19 vaccine. Overall study findings and caveats: Unmutated variant regions reportedly attract nearly half of all spike-specific TCRs. The study identified only a handful of AZD1222 recipients as seropositive at baseline. Repertoire sampling was restricted to post-peak T cell response timepoints.

Concerning this clone: Its antigen remains unknown.

CDR3 length: 15 amino acids. Germline V lookup: CDR1 SGHRS, CDR2 YFSETQ. V trimming: 3 bases; J trimming: 10 bases; junction bases outside the gene matches: 10. Clones were sequenced by immunoSEQ multiplex PCR, and TCRdb holds only the in-frame ones, with some missing. The data show around 140,000 clones, around nine tenths seen once. The sequence was collected from an adult in good health. This specimen was peripheral blood, taken on day 0 of AZD1222 vaccination. This rearrangement joins TRBV5-1 to TRBJ1-6, with 7 bases matching TRBD1. Here the CDR3 DNA reads TGCGCCAGCAGCTCACAGGGGCCTCCAAGATCACCCCTCCACTTT. Translated: CASSSQGPPRSPLHF.